A single sample gave rise to the 6 T cell receptor beta chains below, sequenced in a study of shared T cell receptors in the human thymus. The method was immunoSEQ multiplex PCR; TCRdb's version includes in-frame clones alone and lacks a portion of them. The table lists about 500,000 clones, around three quarters of them singletons. A further study also used this sample, focusing on human thymus T cells.

Sequenced sample: thymocytes. The receptor set was obtained from a boy under three years old with a congenital heart defect.

This chain links TRBV18 with TRBJ2-5, with TRBD2 as a possible D gene (6 bases). The germline V gene has CDR1 KGHSH and CDR2 LQKENI. This CDR3 has 15 residues. Trimming removed 3 bases at V and 1 base at J, with 12 bases between. CDR3 DNA: TGTGCCAGCTCACCGATCCCTAGCGTCCAAGAGACCCAGTACTTC. This encodes CASSPIPSVQETQYF.

V gene TRBV30 combines with J gene TRBJ2-4; 10 bases are shared with TRBD1. Germline V gene lookup returns CDR1 GTSNPN and CDR2 SVGIG (reference sequence). The CDR3 is 16 amino acids. After removal of 2 bases from V and 3 bases from J, the junction contained 7 bases not matched to a gene. The CDR3 nucleotides read TGTGCCTGGAGTCGAAAAGGGACAGGGGACAAAAACATTCAGTACTTC. As protein: CAWSRKGTGDKNIQYF. The whole variable domain, filled in from reference TRBV30 and TRBJ2-4, reads SQTIHQWPATLVQPVGSPLSLECTVEGTSNPNLYWYRQAAGRGLQLLFYSVGIGQISSEVPQNLSASRPQDRQFILSSKKLLLSDSGFYLCAWSRKGTGDKNIQYFGAGTRLSVL.

The chain joins TRBV7-9 to TRBJ2-7; possible D gene TRBD1, 6 bases. This CDR3 contains 13 residues. Per the germline V gene, CDR1 is SEHNR and CDR2 is FQNEAQ (reference sequence). The ends were cut back, 2 bases at V and 5 bases at J, with 10 bases in the middle. This CDR3 reads CASSLPGVDEQYF. Written as DNA, the CDR3 is TGTGCCAGCAGCTTACCAGGGGTCGACGAGCAGTACTTC. Variable domain in full (rest from reference TRBV7-9 and TRBJ2-7): DTGVSQNPRHKITKRGQNVTFRCDPISEHNRLYWYRQTLGQGPEFLTYFQNEAQLEKSRLLSDRFSAERPKGSFSTLEIQRTEQGDSAMYLCASSLPGVDEQYFGPGTRLTVT.

The chain employs TRBV11-2 and TRBJ2-7; the match to TRBD1 covers 7 bases. Germline assignment: CDR1 SGHAT and CDR2 FQNNGV. V was pared by 8 bases and J by 0 bases, with 7 bases of the junction left unmatched. The CDR3 is 14 amino acids. This chain's CDR3 is CASWTGPFSYEQYF. The CDR3 DNA reads TGTGCCAGCTGGACAGGCCCATTCTCCTACGAGCAGTACTTC.

The chain joins TRBV6-6 to TRBJ1-4; D is unclear. The CDR3 has 14 amino acids. The germline CDR1 and CDR2 sequences are MNHNY and SVGAGI (reference sequence). Trimming stripped 0 bases from V and 7 bases from J, with 9 bases between. The CDR3, as DNA: TGTGCCAGCAGTTACTCTCGAACTCCTGAAAAACTGTTTTTT. Its protein is CASSYSRTPEKLFF.

The genes are TRBV7-2 and TRBJ1-3; D might be TRBD1 (6 bases). Germline-derived CDR1 and CDR2 are SGHTA and FQGNSA. The CDR3 is 14 residues long. Trimming stripped 7 bases from V and 0 bases from J, with 10 bases between. The CDR3 protein is CASTTGRSGNTIYF. Written as DNA, the CDR3 is TGTGCCAGCACGACAGGCCGCTCTGGAAACACCATATATTTT.